The subject of this entry is one TCR beta chain. This clonotype was counted many times. What this receptor recognizes is not known. No quality values exist for individual bases; no much larger clone is one base distant. The treatment or condition label for this specimen denotes: allogeneic hematopoietic cell transplantation with graft depleted of TCRalphabeta T cells and CD19 B cells. The transplant recipients were children given TCRalphabeta/CD19-depleted allogeneic hematopoietic cell grafts. This entry is derived from a study of T-cell reconstitution after alpha-beta-depleted transplantation in children (TCRdb year 2016). For the wider study: The study quantitatively tracked T-cell immune reconstitution after TCRalphabeta/CD19-depleted allogeneic hematopoietic cell transplantation in children using TCR repertoire profiling.

The investigation overall reported the following: The apparently early alphabetaT-cell count recovery about two months after transplant was reportedly dependent on only several hundred rapidly expanded clones derived from non-depleted graft cells. The frequencies of hyperexpanded clones fell over the following months, and after one year, T-cell counts and TCRbeta diversity were mostly attributed to newly produced T cells. In some patients, high TCRbeta diversity at day 60 was attributed to recipient T cells and intrathymic progenitors that had survived conditioning.

The library was generated by PCR. Data came from an Illumina HiSeq 2500. TCR libraries were prepared with molecular barcoding, using unique molecular identifiers to normalize TCRbeta repertoire quantification. Through fastp at Q25 and MiXCR, TCRdb rebuilt clones from the public reads, retaining in-frame beta chains. Every distinct CDR3 protein forms one entry, paired with its most common genes and DNA. A total of around 64,000 distinct CDR3 sequences appear in this sample, 9.5% to 13% of them only once. The ten largest clonotypes hold under 15% of the sample. Source: PBMCs, taken before TCRalphabeta/CD19-depleted stem cell transplant. This TCR was recovered from a boy between 10 and 17 years old with acute myeloid leukemia, due to receive a stem cell transplant.

This receptor carries the CDR3 CASSLSRTNTEAFF. The nucleotide sequence is given as TGTGCCAGCAGCTTAAGTCGTACTAACACTGAAGCTTTCTTT. The V gene is TRBV7-2 and the J gene is TRBJ1-1; the D gene remains uncertain. In the germline V gene, CDR1 corresponds to SGHTA and CDR2 to FQGNSA. From the cysteine through the phenylalanine, the CDR3 covers 14 amino acids. Only CDR3 DNA remains: 42 bases, in frame from the first base. At the junction V is shortened by 2 bases and J by 2 bases, with 9 bases in between.